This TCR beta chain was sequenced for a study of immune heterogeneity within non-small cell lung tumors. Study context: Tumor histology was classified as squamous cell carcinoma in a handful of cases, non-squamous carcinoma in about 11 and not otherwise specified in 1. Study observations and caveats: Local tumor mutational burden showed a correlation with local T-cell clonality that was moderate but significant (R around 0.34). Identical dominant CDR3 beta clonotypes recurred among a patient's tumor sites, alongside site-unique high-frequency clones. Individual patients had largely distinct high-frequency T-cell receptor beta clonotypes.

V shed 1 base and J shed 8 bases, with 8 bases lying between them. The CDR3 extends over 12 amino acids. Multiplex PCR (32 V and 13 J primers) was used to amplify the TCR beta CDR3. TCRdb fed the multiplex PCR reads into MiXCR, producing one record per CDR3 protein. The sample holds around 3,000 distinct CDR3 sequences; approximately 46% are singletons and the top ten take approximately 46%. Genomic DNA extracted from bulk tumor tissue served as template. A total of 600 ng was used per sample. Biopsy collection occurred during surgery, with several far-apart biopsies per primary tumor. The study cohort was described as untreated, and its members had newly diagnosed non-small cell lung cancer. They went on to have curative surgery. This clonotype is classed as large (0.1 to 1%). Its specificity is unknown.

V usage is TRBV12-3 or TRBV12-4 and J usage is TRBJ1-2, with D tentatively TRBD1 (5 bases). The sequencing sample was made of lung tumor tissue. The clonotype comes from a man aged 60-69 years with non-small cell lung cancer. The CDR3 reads CASSLVGTGYTF. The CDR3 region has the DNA TGTGCCAGCAGTTTAGTAGGGACGGGCTACACCTTC.